What follows describes a single T cell receptor (beta chain). Its specificity is unknown. Naive, central memory, regulatory and stem cell-like memory cells within the CD4+ compartment were sorted using CD45RO/CCR7/CD25/CD127/CD95/CD27. Every sorted population was more than 95% pure. cDNA synthesis used the whole RNA isolate, giving expressed TCRB sequences. Clones were read by immunoSEQ multiplex PCR, and TCRdb kept only the in-frame ones, dropping some. In the table there are under 500,000 clones, 30% of which are singletons. These data are taken from a study of beta chain features in type 1 diabetes. Whole-study results and caveats: Researchers report that Type 1 diabetes patients had moderately but significantly shorter TCRB CDR3s across all four CD4+ subsets.

CDR1 and CDR2 (germline): SGHTA, FQGNSA. Trimming cost V 6 bases and J 2 bases; bases outside gene matches: 6. The CDR3 contains 15 residues. This sequence originates from a man aged 18 to 29 in good health. Sequenced material: naive CD4+ T cells from blood. The genes are TRBV7-2 and TRBJ2-2; 7 bases fit TRBD1. CDR3: CASRPTGSNTGELFF. The CDR3, as DNA: TGTGCCAGCAGACCGACAGGGTCAAACACCGGGGAGCTGTTTTTT.